One sample yielded the 11 T cell receptor beta chains listed below, sequenced in a study of neurological immune-mediated disorders. In TCRdb, the 5' RACE reads were re-called with MiXCR into one record per CDR3 protein. This sample has tens of thousands of distinct CDR3 sequences; approximately 12% occur once, and the top ten carry 1.3%. Material for sequencing was PBMCs. The receptors derive from a female donor in good health.

This clonotype was found many times. This chain joins TRBV5-1 and TRBJ2-7; D possibly uses TRBD1 or TRBD2 (5 bases each). Per germline, CDR1 SGHRS and CDR2 YFSETQ. The V gene lost 4 bases and the J gene lost 3 bases, with 14 bases spanning the gap. This CDR3 is built from 14 residues. CDR3 loop: CASSEPRDGYEQYF. As DNA, the CDR3 is TGCGCCAGCAGCGAGCCCCGGGACGGCTACGAGCAGTACTTC. Full variable domain (rest looked up from reference TRBV5-1 and TRBJ2-7): KAGVTQTPRYLIKTRGQQVTLSCSPISGHRSVSWYQQTPGQGLQFLFEYFSETQRNKGNFPGRFSGRQFSNSRSEMNVSTLELGDSALYLCASSEPRDGYEQYFGPGTRLTVT.

This clonotype has a count of ten or more. This chain connects TRBV5-1 to TRBJ1-6, with unresolved D. The length of the CDR3 is 14 residues. Trimming left V 0 bases short and J 6 bases short, with 7 bases between. Germline values: CDR1 SGHRS, CDR2 YFSETQ. The CDR3 sequence: CASSLGEFNSPLHF. Here the CDR3 DNA reads TGCGCCAGCAGCTTGGGAGAGTTTAATTCACCCCTCCACTTT.

This clonotype appeared many times. This chain connects TRBV18 to TRBJ2-7, with D unclear. CDR3 length: 13 amino acids. The ends were cut back, 1 base at V and 6 bases at J, with 10 bases in the middle. Germline loops: CDR1 KGHSH, CDR2 LQKENI. The CDR3 spells CASSPRAPSEQYF. CDR3 sequence (DNA): TGTGCCAGCTCACCACGGGCCCCATCCGAGCAGTACTTC.

This clonotype showed up many times. The J gene is TRBJ1-1, the V gene TRBV10-3, with a tentative D call TRBD1 (5 bases). This CDR3 has 14 amino acids. Germline V gene data show CDR1 as ENHRY and CDR2 as SYGVKD. V gave up 6 bases and J gave up 1 base, with 12 bases separating them. CDR3 region: CAISQLGENTEAFF. The CDR3 bases are TGTGCCATCAGCCAACTGGGGGAGAACACTGAAGCTTTCTTT.

This clonotype was recorded at least ten times. J is TRBJ2-6 and V is TRBV20-1; 8 bases match TRBD1. Germline V gene data show CDR1 as DFQATT and CDR2 as SNEGSKA (reference sequence). The CDR3 loop spans 17 amino acids. The trim removed 3 bases at V and 1 base at J, leaving 8 bases unmatched. In DNA form, the CDR3 reads TGCAGTGCTAGTCTGGGACAGGAAAATTCTGGGGCCAACGTCCTGACTTTC. Its protein product is CSASLGQENSGANVLTF.

By sample fraction, this clonotype is medium-sized. This chain joins TRBV12-3 or TRBV12-4 and TRBJ1-6; 10 bases agree with TRBD1. The CDR3 contains 14 residues. The ends lost 5 bases at V and 6 bases at J; junction bases unmatched: 1. The CDR3 DNA sequence: TGTGCCAGCAGTGGGGACAGGGGTAATTCACCCCTCCACTTT. It specifies CASSGDRGNSPLHF.

This clonotype was seen repeatedly, ten times or more. The chain carries TRBV20-1 and TRBJ2-7, with D perhaps TRBD2 (6 bases). The CDR3 length is 14 residues. The V gene's germline CDR1 is DFQATT and CDR2 SNEGSKA (reference sequence). Trimming took off 5 bases at V and 3 bases at J, with 17 bases between the two ends. The CDR3 is CSAAGTLGGYEQYF. CDR3 nucleotides: TGCAGTGCTGCCGGGACCCTGGGGGGCTACGAGCAGTACTTC.

This clonotype was seen many times. The rearrangement joins TRBV18 to TRBJ2-6, with D possibly being TRBD1 or TRBD2 (5 bases each). Germline V gene lookup returns CDR1 KGHSH and CDR2 LQKENI. The V end lost 2 bases, the J end lost 4 bases, and 18 bases lay between the germline ends. The CDR3 is 18 amino acids. The CDR3 is CASSPTRGRIYGANVLTF. In nucleotides, the CDR3 is TGTGCCAGCTCACCAACCCGGGGACGGATTTACGGGGCCAACGTCCTGACTTTC. Using reference TRBV18 and TRBJ2-6 for the parts outside the CDR3, the full variable domain is NAGVMQNPRHLVRRRGQEARLRCSPMKGHSHVYWYRQLPEEGLKFMVYLQKENIIDESGMPKERFSAEFPKEGPSILRIQQVVRGDSAAYFCASSPTRGRIYGANVLTFGAGSRLTVL.

This clonotype was seen at least ten times. The V and J genes are TRBV20-1 and TRBJ2-7; tentative D call: TRBD1 (6 bases). This CDR3 region has 14 residues. The germline gives CDR1 DFQATT, CDR2 SNEGSKA (reference sequence). V was clipped by 0 bases and J by 4 bases, with 13 bases between them. The CDR3 DNA reads as TGCAGTGCTAGAGATCCAGGGGTGGGGTACGAGCAGTACTTC. This sequence encodes CSARDPGVGYEQYF.

In this sample, this clonotype turned up many times. V is TRBV6-6 and J is TRBJ2-1, with D possibly matching TRBD2 (7 bases). The CDR3 has 11 amino acids. Germline CDR1 reads MNHNY; CDR2 reads SVGAGI (reference sequence). In DNA form, the CDR3 reads TGTGGGACAGCGGGATACAATGAGCAGTTCTTC. This encodes CGTAGYNEQFF.

In its sample, this clonotype was seen many times. The rearrangement links TRBV6-5 to TRBJ1-5; D may be TRBD1 (5 bases). V dropped 6 bases and J dropped 0 bases, with 12 bases sitting between them. The V gene's germline CDR1 is MNHEY and CDR2 SVGAGI. This CDR3 contains 15 residues. The CDR3 loop reads CASSRDPNSNQPQHF. The CDR3 bases are TGTGCCAGCAGCAGGGATCCAAATAGCAATCAGCCCCAGCATTTT.